The 10 T cell receptor beta chains listed next were all sequenced from one sample in a study of CD8+ T cells in alopecia areata. In each case, RNA was isolated and then reverse transcribed into cDNA as the sequencing template. The method was immunoSEQ multiplex PCR; TCRdb's version includes in-frame clones alone and lacks a portion of them. The sample has about 190,000 clones; under 60% are singletons. The treatment here: oral pan-JAK inhibitor, 5-10 mg twice daily. This material consisted of CD8+ T cells sorted from blood, taken at week 24, from a patient treated with tofacitinib. The origin of the receptors is a human donor with alopecia areata.

This chain joins TRBV20-1 and TRBJ1-2; D remains unclear. Germline V gene sequence: CDR1 DFQATT, CDR2 SNEGSKA (reference sequence). Trimming cost V 5 bases and J 6 bases, with 7 bases left between them. The CDR3 runs to 10 residues. The CDR3 DNA reads TGCAGTGCTTGGGAGGATGGCTACACCTTC. Translation: CSAWEDGYTF.

The J gene is TRBJ1-2, the V gene TRBV5-1; TRBD1 matches at 8 bases. The junction had 3 bases not matched to a gene; V was cut back by 8 bases and J by 6 bases. CDR1 SGHRS and CDR2 YFSETQ come from the germline V gene. CDR3 length: 11 amino acids. The CDR3 loop reads CASGQGDGYTF. CDR3 nucleotide sequence: TGCGCCAGTGGACAGGGTGATGGCTACACCTTC. The variable domain in full, completed from reference TRBV5-1 and TRBJ1-2, reads KAGVTQTPRYLIKTRGQQVTLSCSPISGHRSVSWYQQTPGQGLQFLFEYFSETQRNKGNFPGRFSGRQFSNSRSEMNVSTLELGDSALYLCASGQGDGYTFGSGTRLTVV.

This chain links TRBV7-9 with TRBJ1-5; D possibly corresponds to TRBD1 (6 bases). Germline values: CDR1 SEHNR, CDR2 FQNEAQ (reference sequence). Trimming took 5 bases from V and 3 from J, leaving 14 bases between them. CDR3 length: 15 amino acids. The DNA for the CDR3 is TGTGCCAGCAGCCTGACGGGGGCCCTCAATCAGCCCCAGCATTTT. Its translation: CASSLTGALNQPQHF.

The chain has TRBV6-1 and TRBJ2-7, with D maybe TRBD2 (5 bases). V dropped 3 bases and J dropped 5 bases, with 17 bases sitting between them. The V gene's germline CDR1 is MNHNS and CDR2 SASEGT. This CDR3 has 15 residues. DNA for the CDR3: TGTGCCAGCAGTGAGGAGGTCGCCGCTGAGGACGAGCAGTACTTC. This sequence encodes CASSEEVAAEDEQYF.

This clone was observed a few times. J is TRBJ2-7 and V is TRBV7-9, with 7 bases lining up with TRBD1. This CDR3 region has 14 residues. Germline assignment: CDR1 SEHNR and CDR2 FQNEAQ (reference sequence). V shed 5 bases and J 1 base; nucleotides not matched to a gene: 5. The CDR3 protein is CASSTTGASYEQYF. The CDR3 DNA reads as TGTGCCAGCAGCACCACAGGGGCGTCCTACGAGCAGTACTTC.

The rearrangement joins TRBV11-2 to TRBJ2-5, with no clear D. The CDR3 is 13 residues long. Per germline, CDR1 SGHAT and CDR2 FQNNGV. V was shortened by 0 bases and J by 2 bases, with 4 bases between the two germline ends. The chain's CDR3 is CASSLEQQETQYF. As DNA, the CDR3 is TGTGCCAGCAGCTTAGAACAACAAGAGACCCAGTACTTC.

The V call is TRBV29-1, the J call TRBJ2-1; possible D gene TRBD2, 6 bases. Trimming took off 5 bases at V and 10 bases at J, with 12 bases between the two ends. The CDR3 contains 11 residues. Per the germline V gene, CDR1 is SQVTM and CDR2 is ANQGSEA. CDR3 sequence reads: CSVWGDREQFF. The CDR3 region has the DNA TGCAGCGTTTGGGGGGACCGGGAGCAGTTCTTC.

The genes are TRBV12-5 and TRBJ2-2; the D is unclear. The CDR3 covers 12 residues. Germline loops: CDR1 LGHNT, CDR2 FRNRAP. Trimming removed 6 bases from V and 3 bases from J, with 5 bases in between. The CDR3 here is CASGHYTGELFF. In DNA, the CDR3 is TGTGCTAGTGGCCATTACACCGGGGAGCTGTTTTTT.

The sample holds a few counts of this clone. This chain joins TRBV6-4 and TRBJ2-1; D may be TRBD1 or TRBD2 (6 bases each). The CDR3 runs to 15 residues. V was shortened by 0 bases and J by 7 bases, with 13 bases between the two germline ends. Germline CDR1 MRHNA, CDR2 SNTAGT. The CDR3 here is CASSDSRGGWNEQFF. CDR3 bases: TGTGCCAGCAGTGACTCGAGAGGGGGGTGGAATGAGCAGTTCTTC.

The DNA of the CDR3 is TGTGCCAGCAGTGCCCCGACAATTCCCTACGAGCAGTACTTC. This encodes CASSAPTIPYEQYF. The genes are TRBV25-1 and TRBJ2-7; D is unclear. This CDR3 has 14 residues. Germline V lookup: CDR1 MGHDK, CDR2 SYGVNS. V lost 4 bases and J 2 bases, leaving 12 bases between the germline ends.